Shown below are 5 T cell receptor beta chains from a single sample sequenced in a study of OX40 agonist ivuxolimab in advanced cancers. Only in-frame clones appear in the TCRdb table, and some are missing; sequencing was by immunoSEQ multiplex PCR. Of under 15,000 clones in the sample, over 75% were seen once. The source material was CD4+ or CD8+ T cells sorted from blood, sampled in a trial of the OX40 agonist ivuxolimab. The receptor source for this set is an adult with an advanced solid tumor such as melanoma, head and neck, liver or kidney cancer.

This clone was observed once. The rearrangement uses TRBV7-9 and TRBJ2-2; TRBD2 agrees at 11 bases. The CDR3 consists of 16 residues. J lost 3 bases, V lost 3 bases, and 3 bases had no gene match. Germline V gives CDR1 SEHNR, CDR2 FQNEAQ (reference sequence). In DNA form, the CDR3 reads TGTGCCAGCAGCTTTACTAGCGGGGGTGACACCGGGGAGCTGTTTTTT. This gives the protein CASSFTSGGDTGELFF.

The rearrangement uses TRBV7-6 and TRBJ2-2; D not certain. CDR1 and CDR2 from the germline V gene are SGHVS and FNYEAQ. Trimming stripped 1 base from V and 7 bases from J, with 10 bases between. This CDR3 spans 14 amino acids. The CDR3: CASSLEVYGGELFF. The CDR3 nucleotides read TGTGCCAGCAGCTTAGAGGTTTACGGCGGGGAGCTGTTTTTT. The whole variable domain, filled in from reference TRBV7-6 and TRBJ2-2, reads GAGVSQSPRYKVTKRGQDVALRCDPISGHVSLYWYRQALGQGPEFLTYFNYEAQQDKSGLPNDRFSAERPEGSISTLTIQRTEQRDSAMYRCASSLEVYGGELFFGEGSRLTVL.

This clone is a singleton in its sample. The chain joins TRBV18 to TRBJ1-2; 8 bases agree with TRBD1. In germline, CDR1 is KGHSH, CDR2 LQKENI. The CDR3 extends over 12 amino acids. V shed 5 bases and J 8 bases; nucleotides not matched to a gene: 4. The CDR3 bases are TGTGCCAGCTCAACGGGACAGGTCGGCTACACCTTC. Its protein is CASSTGQVGYTF.

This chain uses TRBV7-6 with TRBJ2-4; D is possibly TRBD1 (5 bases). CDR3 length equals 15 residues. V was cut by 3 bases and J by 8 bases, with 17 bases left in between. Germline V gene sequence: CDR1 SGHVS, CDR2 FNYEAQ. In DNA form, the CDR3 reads TGTGCCAGCAGCTTGGATGGCAGGGAACGAGACATTCAGTACTTC. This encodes CASSLDGRERDIQYF.

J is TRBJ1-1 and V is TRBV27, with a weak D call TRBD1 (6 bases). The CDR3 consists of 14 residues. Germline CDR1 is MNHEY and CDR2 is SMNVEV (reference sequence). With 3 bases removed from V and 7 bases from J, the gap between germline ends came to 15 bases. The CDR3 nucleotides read TGTGCCAGCAGTTTGGCCCGGGACACCCTTGAAGCTTTCTTT. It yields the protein CASSLARDTLEAFF.